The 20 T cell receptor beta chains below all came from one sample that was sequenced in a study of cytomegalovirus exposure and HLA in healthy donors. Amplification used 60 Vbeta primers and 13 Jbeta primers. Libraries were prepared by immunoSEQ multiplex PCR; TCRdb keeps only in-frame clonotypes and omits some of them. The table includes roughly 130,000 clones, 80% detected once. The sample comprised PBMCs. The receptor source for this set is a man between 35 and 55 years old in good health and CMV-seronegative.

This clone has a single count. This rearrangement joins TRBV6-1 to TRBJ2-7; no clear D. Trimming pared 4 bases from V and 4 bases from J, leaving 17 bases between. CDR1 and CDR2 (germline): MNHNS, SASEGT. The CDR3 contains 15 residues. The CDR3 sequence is CASSAQHKFGYEQYF. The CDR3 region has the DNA TGTGCCAGCAGTGCACAACACAAGTTCGGGTACGAGCAGTACTTC.

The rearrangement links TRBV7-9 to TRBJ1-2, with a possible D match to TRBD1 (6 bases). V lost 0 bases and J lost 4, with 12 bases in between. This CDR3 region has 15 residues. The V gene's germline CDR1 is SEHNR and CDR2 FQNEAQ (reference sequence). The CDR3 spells CASSLAPGAGYGYTF. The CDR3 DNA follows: TGTGCCAGCAGCTTAGCTCCAGGGGCGGGCTATGGCTACACCTTC. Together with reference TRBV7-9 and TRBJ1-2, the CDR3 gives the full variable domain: DTGVSQNPRHKITKRGQNVTFRCDPISEHNRLYWYRQTLGQGPEFLTYFQNEAQLEKSRLLSDRFSAERPKGSFSTLEIQRTEQGDSAMYLCASSLAPGAGYGYTFGSGTRLTVV.

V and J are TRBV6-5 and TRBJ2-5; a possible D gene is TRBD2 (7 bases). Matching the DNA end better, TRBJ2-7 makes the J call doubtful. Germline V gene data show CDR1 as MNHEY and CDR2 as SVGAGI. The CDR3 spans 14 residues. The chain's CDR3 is CASSSQGGEYEQYF. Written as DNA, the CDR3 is TGTGCCAGCAGTTCCCAAGGGGGGGAGTACGAGCAGTACTTC.

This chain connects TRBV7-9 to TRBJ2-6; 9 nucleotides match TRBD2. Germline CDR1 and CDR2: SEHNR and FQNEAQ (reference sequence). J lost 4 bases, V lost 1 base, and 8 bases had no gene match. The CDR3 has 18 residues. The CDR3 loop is CASSLVAGAARGANVLTF. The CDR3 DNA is TGTGCCAGCAGCTTAGTAGCGGGGGCGGCGAGGGGGGCCAACGTCCTGACTTTC.

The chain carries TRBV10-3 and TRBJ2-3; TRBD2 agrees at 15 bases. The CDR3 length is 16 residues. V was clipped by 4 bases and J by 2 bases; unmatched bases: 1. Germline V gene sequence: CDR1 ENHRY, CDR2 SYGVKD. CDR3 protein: CAISGTSGGATDTQYF. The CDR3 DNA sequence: TGTGCCATCAGTGGGACTAGCGGGGGGGCCACAGATACGCAGTATTTT.

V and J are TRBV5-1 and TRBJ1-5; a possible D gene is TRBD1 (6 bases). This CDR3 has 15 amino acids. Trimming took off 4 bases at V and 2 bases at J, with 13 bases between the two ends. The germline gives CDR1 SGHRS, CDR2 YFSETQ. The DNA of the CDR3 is TGCGCCAGCAGCGAGGGGGGGGTCCGCAATCAGCCCCAGCATTTT. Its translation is CASSEGGVRNQPQHF.

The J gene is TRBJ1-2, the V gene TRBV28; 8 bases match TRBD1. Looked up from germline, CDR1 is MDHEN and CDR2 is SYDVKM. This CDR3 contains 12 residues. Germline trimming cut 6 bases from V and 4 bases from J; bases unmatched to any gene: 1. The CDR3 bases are TGTGCCAGCAGAGGACAGGGCTATGGCTACACCTTC. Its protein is CASRGQGYGYTF.

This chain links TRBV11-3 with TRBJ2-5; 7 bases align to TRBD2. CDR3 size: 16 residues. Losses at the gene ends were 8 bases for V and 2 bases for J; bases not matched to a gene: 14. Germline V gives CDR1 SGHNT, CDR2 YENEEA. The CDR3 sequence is CASSAGTTASQETQYF. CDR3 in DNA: TGTGCCAGCTCGGCCGGGACTACCGCCTCACAAGAGACCCAGTACTTC.

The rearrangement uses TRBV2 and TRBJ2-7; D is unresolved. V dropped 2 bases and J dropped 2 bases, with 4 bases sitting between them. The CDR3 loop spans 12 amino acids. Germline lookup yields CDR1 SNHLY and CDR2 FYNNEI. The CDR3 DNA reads TGTGCCAGCAGTGAACAGGCCTACGAGCAGTACTTC. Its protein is CASSEQAYEQYF. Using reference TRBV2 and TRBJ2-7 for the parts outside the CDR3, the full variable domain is EPEVTQTPSHQVTQMGQEVILRCVPISNHLYFYWYRQILGQKVEFLVSFYNNEISEKSEIFDDQFSVERPDGSNFTLKIRSTKLEDSAMYFCASSEQAYEQYFGPGTRLTVT.

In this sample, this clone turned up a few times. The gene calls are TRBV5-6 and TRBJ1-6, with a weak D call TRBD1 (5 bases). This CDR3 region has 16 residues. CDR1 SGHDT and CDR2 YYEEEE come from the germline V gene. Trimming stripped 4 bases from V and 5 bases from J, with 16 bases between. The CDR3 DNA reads TGTGCCAGCAGCCCCGACGCGGGGCTTGATAATTCACCCCTCCACTTT. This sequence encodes CASSPDAGLDNSPLHF.

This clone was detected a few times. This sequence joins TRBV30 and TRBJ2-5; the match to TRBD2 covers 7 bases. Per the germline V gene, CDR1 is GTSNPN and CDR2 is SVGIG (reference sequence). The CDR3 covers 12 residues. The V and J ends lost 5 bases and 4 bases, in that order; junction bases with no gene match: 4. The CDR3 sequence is CAWGLVGETQYF. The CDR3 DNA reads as TGTGCCTGGGGACTAGTTGGAGAGACCCAGTACTTC.

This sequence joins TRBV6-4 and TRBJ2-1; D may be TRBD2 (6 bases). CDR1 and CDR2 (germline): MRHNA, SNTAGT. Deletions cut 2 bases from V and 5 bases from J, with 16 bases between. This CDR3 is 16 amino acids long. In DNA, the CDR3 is TGTGCCAGCAGTGACGGGTTCGGCGGGGACCACAATGAGCAGTTCTTC. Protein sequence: CASSDGFGGDHNEQFF.

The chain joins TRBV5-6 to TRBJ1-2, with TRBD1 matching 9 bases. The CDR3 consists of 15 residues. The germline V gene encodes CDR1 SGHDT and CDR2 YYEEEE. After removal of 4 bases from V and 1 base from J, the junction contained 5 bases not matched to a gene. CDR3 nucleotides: TGTGCCAGCAGCCGTGACAGGGGGGATAACTATGGCTACACCTTC. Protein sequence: CASSRDRGDNYGYTF.

CDR3 sequence: CASSSDRTQPQHF. The DNA for the CDR3 is TGTGCCAGCAGTTCCGACAGGACTCAGCCCCAGCATTTT. The chain combines TRBV6-1 with TRBJ1-5, with a possible D match to TRBD1 (6 bases). The CDR3 consists of 13 residues. Trimming removed 5 bases at V and 6 bases at J, with 11 bases between. Germline V gene data show CDR1 as MNHNS and CDR2 as SASEGT.

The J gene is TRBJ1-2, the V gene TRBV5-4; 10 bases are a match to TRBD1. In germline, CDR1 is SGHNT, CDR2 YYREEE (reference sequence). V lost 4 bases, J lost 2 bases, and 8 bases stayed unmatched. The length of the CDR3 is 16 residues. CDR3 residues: CASSPVPGQGNYGYTF. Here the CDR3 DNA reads TGTGCCAGCAGCCCCGTTCCGGGACAGGGGAACTATGGCTACACCTTC. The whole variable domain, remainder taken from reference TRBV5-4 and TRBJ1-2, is ETGVTQSPTHLIKTRGQQVTLRCSSQSGHNTVSWYQQALGQGPQFIFQYYREEENGRGNFPPRFSGLQFPNYSSELNVNALELDDSALYLCASSPVPGQGNYGYTFGSGTRLTVV.

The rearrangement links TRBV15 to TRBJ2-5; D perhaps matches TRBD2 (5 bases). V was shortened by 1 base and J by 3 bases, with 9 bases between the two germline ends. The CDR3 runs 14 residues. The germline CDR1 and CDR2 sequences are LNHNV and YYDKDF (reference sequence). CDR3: CATSRAGVKETQYF. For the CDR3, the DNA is TGTGCCACCAGCAGAGCCGGGGTAAAAGAGACCCAGTACTTC.

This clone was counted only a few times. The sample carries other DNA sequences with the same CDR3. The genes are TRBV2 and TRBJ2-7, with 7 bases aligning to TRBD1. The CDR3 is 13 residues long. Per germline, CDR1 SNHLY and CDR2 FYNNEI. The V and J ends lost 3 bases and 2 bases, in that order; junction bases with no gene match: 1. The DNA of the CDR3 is TGTGCCAGCAGTGACAGGGGGACCTACGAGCAGTACTTC. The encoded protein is CASSDRGTYEQYF.

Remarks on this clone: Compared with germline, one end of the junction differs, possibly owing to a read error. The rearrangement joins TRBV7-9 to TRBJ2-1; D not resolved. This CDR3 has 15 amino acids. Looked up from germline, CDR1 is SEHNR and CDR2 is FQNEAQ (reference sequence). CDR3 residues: CASSPPRGSNNEQFF. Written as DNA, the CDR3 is TGTGCCAGCAGCCCTCCGCGAGGCTCCAACAATGAGCAGTTCTTC.

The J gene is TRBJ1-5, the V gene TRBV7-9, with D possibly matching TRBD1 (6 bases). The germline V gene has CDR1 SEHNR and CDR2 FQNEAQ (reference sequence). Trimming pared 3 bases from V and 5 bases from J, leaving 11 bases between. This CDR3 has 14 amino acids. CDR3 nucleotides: TGTGCCAGCAGCTTCGGGGCAGGGGATCAGCCCCAGCATTTT. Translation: CASSFGAGDQPQHF.

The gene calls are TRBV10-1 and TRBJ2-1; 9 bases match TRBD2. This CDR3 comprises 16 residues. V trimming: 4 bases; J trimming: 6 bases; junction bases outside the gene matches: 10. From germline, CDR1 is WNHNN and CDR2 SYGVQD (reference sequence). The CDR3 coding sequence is TGCGCCAGCAGTGCCCGAGGGGCGGGAGGGGTCAATGAGCAGTTCTTC. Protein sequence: CASSARGAGGVNEQFF.